This T cell receptor (beta chain) appears in the sequencing data of a study of CD8+ T cells in alopecia areata. In the study overall: Each of the treated patients was given oral tofacitinib, 5 to 10 mg twice daily, for moderate-to-severe alopecia areata. Patients given treatment had severity scored by the percentage of scalp area affected.

This clone was found many times. Its antigen is as yet unknown. Whole-study findings and limits: For lesional scalp, especially alopecia totalis/universalis, clonality was higher than in normal scalp.

Germline assignment: CDR1 SGHTA and CDR2 FQGNSA. The V end lost 3 bases, the J end lost 4 bases, and 14 bases lay between the germline ends. The CDR3 runs to 15 residues. RNA was extracted and reverse transcribed into cDNA as the sequencing template. The data were produced by immunoSEQ multiplex PCR, yet TCRdb's version contains in-frame clones alone and is incomplete. The data show about 210,000 clones, 50% to 60% seen once. Stated treatment: oral pan-JAK inhibitor, 5-10 mg twice daily. Alopecia areata patients had lesional scalp punch biopsies and peripheral blood taken from them. The starting material was CD4+ T cells sorted from blood, obtained at week 4, from a patient treated with tofacitinib. The V call is TRBV7-2, the J call TRBJ2-3; possibly TRBD2 for D (5 bases). The TCR comes from a human donor with alopecia areata. In DNA, the CDR3 is TGTGCCAGCAGCTTTATAGGGAGTGGCGCAGATACGCAGTATTTT. Translating it yields CASSFIGSGADTQYF.